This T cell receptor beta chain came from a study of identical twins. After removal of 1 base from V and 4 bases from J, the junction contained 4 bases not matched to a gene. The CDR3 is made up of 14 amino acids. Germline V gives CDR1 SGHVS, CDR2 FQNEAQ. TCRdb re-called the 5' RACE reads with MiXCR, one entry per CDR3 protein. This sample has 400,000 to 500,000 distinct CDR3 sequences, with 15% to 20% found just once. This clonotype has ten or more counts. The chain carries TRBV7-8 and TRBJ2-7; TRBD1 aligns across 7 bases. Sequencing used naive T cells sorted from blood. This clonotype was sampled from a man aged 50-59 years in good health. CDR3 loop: CASSLEQGRYEQYF. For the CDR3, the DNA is TGTGCCAGCAGCTTAGAACAGGGGCGATACGAGCAGTACTTC. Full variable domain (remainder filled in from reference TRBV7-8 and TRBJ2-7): GAGVSQSPRYKVAKRGQDVALRCDPISGHVSLFWYQQALGQGPEFLTYFQNEAQLDKSGLPSDRFFAERPEGSVSTLKIQRTQQEDSAVYLCASSLEQGRYEQYFGPGTRLTVT.